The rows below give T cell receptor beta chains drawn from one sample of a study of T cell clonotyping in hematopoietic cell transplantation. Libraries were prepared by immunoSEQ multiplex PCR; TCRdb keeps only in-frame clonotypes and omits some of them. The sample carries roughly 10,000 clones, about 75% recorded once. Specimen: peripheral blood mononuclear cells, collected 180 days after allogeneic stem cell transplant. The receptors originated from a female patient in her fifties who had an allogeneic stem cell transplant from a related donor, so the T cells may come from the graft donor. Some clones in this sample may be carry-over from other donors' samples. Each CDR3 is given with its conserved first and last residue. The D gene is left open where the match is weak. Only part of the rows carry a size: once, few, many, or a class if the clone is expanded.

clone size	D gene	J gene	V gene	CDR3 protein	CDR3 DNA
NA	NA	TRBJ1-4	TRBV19	CASSTGPNEKLFF	TGTGCCAGTAGTACGGGTCCTAATGAAAAACTGTTTTTT
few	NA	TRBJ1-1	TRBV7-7	CASSPFLGGEAFF	TGTGCCAGCAGCCCCTTCTTGGGGGGGGAGGCTTTCTTT
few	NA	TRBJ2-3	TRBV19	CASSIVPGSTDTQYF	TGTGCCAGTAGTATAGTGCCGGGCAGTACAGATACGCAGTATTTT
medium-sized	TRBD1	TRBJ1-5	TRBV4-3	CASSHRTGFNQPQHF	TGCGCCAGCAGCCATCGGACAGGGTTCAATCAGCCCCAGCATTTT
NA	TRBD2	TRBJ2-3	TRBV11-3	CASSSSGRAGDTQYF	TGTGCCAGCAGTAGTAGCGGGAGGGCCGGAGATACGCAGTATTTT
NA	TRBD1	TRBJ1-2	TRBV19	CASSIGPRGQGGYTF	TGTGCCAGTAGTATCGGGCCCAGGGGGCAGGGGGGCTACACCTTC
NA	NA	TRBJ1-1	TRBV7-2	CASSLEAEVEAFF	TGTGCCAGCAGCTTAGAGGCAGAAGTTGAAGCTTTCTTT
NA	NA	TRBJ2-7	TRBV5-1	CASSFHLTNRQDRLVIEQYF	TGCGCCAGCAGCTTTCATTTAACTAACCGACAGGATAGATTGGTCATCGAGCAGTACTTC
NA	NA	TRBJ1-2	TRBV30	CAWIRGGNYGYTF	TGTGCCTGGATAAGGGGGGGTAATTACGGCTACACCTTC
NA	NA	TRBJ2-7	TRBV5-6	CASTTDYEQYF	TGTGCCAGCACGACAGACTACGAGCAGTACTTC
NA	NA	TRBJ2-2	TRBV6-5	CASRIPDRTGELFF	TGTGCCAGCAGAATCCCCGACAGGACCGGGGAGCTGTTTTTT
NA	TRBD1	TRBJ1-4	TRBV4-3	CASSFSMGQGREKLFF	TGCGCCAGCAGCTTCTCAATGGGACAGGGTAGGGAAAAACTGTTTTTT
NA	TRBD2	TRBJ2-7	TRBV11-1	CASSLVGAGILEQYF	TGTGCCAGCAGCTTAGTCGGAGCGGGGATCCTCGAGCAGTACTTC
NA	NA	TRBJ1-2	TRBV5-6	CASSPSPGYYGYTF	TGTGCCAGCAGCCCCTCCCCGGGCTACTATGGCTACACCTTC
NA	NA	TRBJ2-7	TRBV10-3	CAISEGGRTYEQYF	TGTGCCATCAGTGAGGGGGGCAGAACCTACGAGCAGTACTTC
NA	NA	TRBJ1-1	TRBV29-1	CSAYGGNTEAFF	TGCAGCGCCTATGGGGGGAACACTGAAGCTTTCTTT
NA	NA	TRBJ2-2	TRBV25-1	CASRARTGELFF	TGTGCCAGCAGGGCACGGACCGGGGAGCTGTTTTTT
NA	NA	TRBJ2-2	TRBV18	CASSPQDDGTGELFF	TGTGCCAGCTCACCGCAGGATGATGGTACCGGGGAGCTGTTTTTT
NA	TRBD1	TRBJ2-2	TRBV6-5	CASSYSQQGASGELFF	TGTGCCAGCAGTTACTCCCAACAGGGGGCAAGCGGGGAGCTGTTTTTT
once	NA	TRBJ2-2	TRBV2	CASSGTSFTGELFF	TGTGCCAGCAGCGGGACTTCTTTCACGGGGGAGCTGTTTTTT
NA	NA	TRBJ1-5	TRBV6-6	CASSSGANQPQHF	TGTGCCAGCAGTTCCGGAGCCAATCAGCCCCAGCATTTT
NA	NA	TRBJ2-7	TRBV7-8	CASSFFTDRYEQYF	TGTGCCAGCAGCTTCTTCACCGACAGATACGAGCAGTACTTC
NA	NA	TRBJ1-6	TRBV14	CASSHQMNSNSPLHF	TGTGCCAGCAGCCACCAAATGAATAGTAATTCACCCCTCCACTTT
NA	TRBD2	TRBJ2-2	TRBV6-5	CASSYERGWPGELFF	TGTGCCAGCAGTTACGAGCGGGGGTGGCCCGGGGAGCTGTTTTTT
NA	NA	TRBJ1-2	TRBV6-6	CASSYSNSNYGYTF	TGTGCCAGCAGTTACTCGAACAGCAACTATGGCTACACCTTC
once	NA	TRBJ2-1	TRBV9	CASNRADYNEQFF	TGTGCCAGCAATCGGGCGGACTACAATGAGCAGTTCTTC
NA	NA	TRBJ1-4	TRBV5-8	CASSLPPPLDEKLFF	TGTGCCAGCAGCTTGCCCCCCCCACTGGATGAAAAACTGTTTTTT
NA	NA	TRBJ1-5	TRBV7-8	CASSLRQSSNQPQHF	TGTGCCAGCAGCCTCCGACAGAGTAGCAATCAGCCCCAGCATTTT
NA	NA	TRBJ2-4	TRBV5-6	CASSWGGPAQYF	TGTGCCAGCAGCTGGGGGGGCCCGGCGCAGTACTTC
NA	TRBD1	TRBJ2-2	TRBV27	CASSTGGSNTGELFF	TGTGCCAGCAGTACAGGGGGTTCGAACACCGGGGAGCTGTTTTTT